This paragraph covers one T cell receptor (beta chain) sequence. Its antigen is unknown. Nothing much larger sits one base from this clone, and base qualities are not available. The data are from a study of blood T cell repertoires in COVID-19 (dated by TCRdb to the early 2020s). A note on the overall study: The collaborator samples originated in the United States, Italy and Spain and spanned the acute and convalescent phases of COVID-19. The material from the prospective study consisted of cDNA or gDNA derived from T cells, B-cell-depleted T cells, or PBMCs. Subjects who had been exposed to COVID-19, were actively infected with it, or had recovered from it provided the deeply sampled blood TCRbeta repertoires that made up the dataset. A freely available public database, intended as a resource for researchers studying the immune response to SARS-CoV-2, is where the repertoires were released. Samples were obtained from the ongoing ImmuneRACE study (first 160 participants) and from 950 to 1,500 subjects provided by 6 global collaborators. The sample metadata nearly always contained a de-identified subject ID, COVID-19 status, age in years and sex. HLA class I and class II types, where available, came from metadata supplied by the sample provider rather than from assay-based typing. Summary of the overall study and its limitations: The amount of clinical and demographic metadata varied by source and participant and was provided uncurated.

The collaborating institutions used their own protocols to collect whole blood in K2EDTA tubes. Collaborator samples were shipped for TCRbeta analysis as frozen whole blood, isolated PBMCs, or DNA extracted from either sample type. Reading from cysteine to phenylalanine, the CDR3 counts 13 amino acids. The retained sequence is limited to the CDR3, 39 bases, with the frame set at the first base. From the germline V gene (reference sequence), CDR1 is WNHNN and CDR2 is SYGVQD. V is pared back by 3 bases and J by 2 bases, with 8 bases lying between the germline termini. TCRbeta CDR3 regions were amplified from genomic DNA using the immunoSEQ Assay, a bias-controlled multiplex PCR. Per the source publication's procedure: The number of nucleated cells in each sample was estimated by amplification of reference gene primers within the assay. Sequence reads were collapsed and filtered to measure the absolute abundance of every unique TCRbeta CDR3 rearrangement. Productive Simpson clonality was computed per sample as the square root of Simpson's diversity index over productive rearrangements. What TCRdb holds here is the immuneACCESS table cut down to in-frame rearrangements. Part of the clones is not present; checked against another copy, under half of the missing clones reflect an unresolved V gene, and the others are unexplained. That table furnishes V, J and clone size, whereas the DNA furnished D and trimming. Across this sample there are roughly 120,000 clones, with just under 90% seen only once. The ten largest clones capture approximately 2% of the sample.

The sample was peripheral blood. The chain is assembled from TRBV10-1 and TRBJ2-7, with the D gene not clear enough to name. The receptor's source is a woman between 50 and 59 years old with acute or convalescent COVID-19. The base sequence is TGCGCCAGCAGTGAAAACAGAGCCTACGAGCAGTACTTC. Its protein is CASSENRAYEQYF.